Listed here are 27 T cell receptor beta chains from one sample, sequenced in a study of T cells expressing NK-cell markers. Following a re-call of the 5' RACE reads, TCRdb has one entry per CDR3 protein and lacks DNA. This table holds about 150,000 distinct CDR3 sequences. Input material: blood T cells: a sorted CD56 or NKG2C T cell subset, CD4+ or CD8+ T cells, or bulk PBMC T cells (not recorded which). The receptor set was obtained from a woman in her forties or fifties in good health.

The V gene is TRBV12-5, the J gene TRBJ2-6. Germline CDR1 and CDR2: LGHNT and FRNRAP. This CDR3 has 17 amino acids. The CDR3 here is CASGFFTGSSGANVLTF. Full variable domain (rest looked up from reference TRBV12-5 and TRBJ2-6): DARVTQTPRHKVTEMGQEVTMRCQPILGHNTVFWYRQTMMQGLELLAYFRNRAPLDDSGMPKDRFSAEMPDATLATLKIQPSEPRDSAVYFCASGFFTGSSGANVLTFGAGSRLTVL.

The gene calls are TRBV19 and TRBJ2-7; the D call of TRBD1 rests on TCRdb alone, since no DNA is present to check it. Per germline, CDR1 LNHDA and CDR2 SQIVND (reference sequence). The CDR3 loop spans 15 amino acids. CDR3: CASSIGGQRAYEQYF. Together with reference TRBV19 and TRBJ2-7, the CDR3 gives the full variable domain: DGGITQSPKYLFRKEGQNVTLSCEQNLNHDAMYWYRQDPGQGLRLIYYSQIVNDFQKGDIAEGYSVSREKKESFPLTVTSAQKNPTAFYLCASSIGGQRAYEQYFGPGTRLTVT.

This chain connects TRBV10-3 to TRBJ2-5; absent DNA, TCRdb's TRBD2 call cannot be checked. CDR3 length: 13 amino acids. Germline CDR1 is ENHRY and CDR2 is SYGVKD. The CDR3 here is CAISDRRGETQYF.

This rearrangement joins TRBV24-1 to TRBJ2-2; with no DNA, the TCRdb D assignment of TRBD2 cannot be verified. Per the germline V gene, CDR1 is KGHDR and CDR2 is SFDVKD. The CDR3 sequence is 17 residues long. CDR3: CATSLGPSDPNTGELFF.

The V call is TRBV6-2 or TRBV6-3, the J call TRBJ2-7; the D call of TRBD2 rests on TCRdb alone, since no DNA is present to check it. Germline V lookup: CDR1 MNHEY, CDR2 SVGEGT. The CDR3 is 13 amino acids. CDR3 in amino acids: CASSPDPSKEQYF.

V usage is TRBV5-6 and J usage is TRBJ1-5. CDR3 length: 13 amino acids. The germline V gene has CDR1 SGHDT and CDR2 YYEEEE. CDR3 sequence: CASSPGVYQPQHF.

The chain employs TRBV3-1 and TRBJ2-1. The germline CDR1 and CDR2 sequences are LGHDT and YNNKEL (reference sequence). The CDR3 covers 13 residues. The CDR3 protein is CASSQVAAYEQFF.

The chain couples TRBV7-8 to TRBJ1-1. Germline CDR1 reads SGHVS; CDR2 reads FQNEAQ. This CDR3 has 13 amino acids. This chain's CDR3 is CASWLGINTEAFF.

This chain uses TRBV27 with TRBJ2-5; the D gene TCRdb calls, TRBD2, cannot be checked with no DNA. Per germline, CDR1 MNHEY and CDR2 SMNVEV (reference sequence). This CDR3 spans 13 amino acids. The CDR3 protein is CASSGRNRETQYF.

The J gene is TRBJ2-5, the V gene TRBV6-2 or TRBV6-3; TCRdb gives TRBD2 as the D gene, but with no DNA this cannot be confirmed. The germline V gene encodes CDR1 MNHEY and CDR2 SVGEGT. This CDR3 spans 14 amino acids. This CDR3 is CASSYDLAEETQYF.

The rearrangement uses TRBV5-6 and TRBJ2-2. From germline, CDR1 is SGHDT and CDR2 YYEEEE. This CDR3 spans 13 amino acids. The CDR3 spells CASSLVASGELFF.

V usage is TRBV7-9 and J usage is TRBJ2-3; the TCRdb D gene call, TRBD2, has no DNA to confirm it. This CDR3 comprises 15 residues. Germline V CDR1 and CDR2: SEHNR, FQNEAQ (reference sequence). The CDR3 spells CASSPLAGATDTQYF.

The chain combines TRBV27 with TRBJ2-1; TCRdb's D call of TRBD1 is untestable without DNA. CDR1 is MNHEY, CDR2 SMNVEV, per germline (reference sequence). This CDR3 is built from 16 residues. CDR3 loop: CASSPMGTGAPNEQFF.

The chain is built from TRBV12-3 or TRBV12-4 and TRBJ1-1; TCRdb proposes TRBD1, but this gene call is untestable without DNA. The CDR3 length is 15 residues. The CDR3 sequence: CASSGTGLMNTEAFF.

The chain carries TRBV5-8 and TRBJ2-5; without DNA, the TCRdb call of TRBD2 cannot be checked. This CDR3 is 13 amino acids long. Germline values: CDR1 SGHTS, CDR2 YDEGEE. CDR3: CASTKGPWETQYF.

CDR3 amino acids: CAWEPGQGIYEQYF. The V and J genes are TRBV30 and TRBJ2-7; the TCRdb D gene call, TRBD1, has no DNA to confirm it. Germline V gives CDR1 GTSNPN, CDR2 SVGIG (reference sequence). The CDR3 is made up of 14 amino acids.

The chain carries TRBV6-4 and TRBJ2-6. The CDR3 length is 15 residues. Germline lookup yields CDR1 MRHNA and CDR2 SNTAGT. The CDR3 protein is CASGDGGSGANVLTF.

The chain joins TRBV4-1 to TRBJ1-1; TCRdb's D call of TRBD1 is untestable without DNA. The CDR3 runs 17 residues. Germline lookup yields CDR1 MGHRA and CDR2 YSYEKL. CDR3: CASSHPGTRILNTEAFF.

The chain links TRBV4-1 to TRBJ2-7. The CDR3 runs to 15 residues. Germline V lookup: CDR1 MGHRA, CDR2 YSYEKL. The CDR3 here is CASSQGLGSSYEQYF.

This chain's CDR3 is CASSFGDNTQYF. V is TRBV27 and J is TRBJ2-3. The germline V gene has CDR1 MNHEY and CDR2 SMNVEV (reference sequence). The CDR3 loop spans 12 amino acids.

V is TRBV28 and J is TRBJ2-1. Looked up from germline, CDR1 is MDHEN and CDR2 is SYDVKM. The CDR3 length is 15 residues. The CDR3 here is CASTANRGSYNEQFF.

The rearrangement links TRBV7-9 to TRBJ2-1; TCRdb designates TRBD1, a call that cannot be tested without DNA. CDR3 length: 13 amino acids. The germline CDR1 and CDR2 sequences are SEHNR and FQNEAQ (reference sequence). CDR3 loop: CASTGTYNNEQFF.

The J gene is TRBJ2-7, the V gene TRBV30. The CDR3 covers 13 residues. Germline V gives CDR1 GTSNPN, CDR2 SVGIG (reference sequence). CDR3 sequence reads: CAWSRILGLEQYF.

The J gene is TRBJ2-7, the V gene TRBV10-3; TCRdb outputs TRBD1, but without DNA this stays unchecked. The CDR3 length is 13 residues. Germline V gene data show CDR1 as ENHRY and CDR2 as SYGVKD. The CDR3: CAISEEGTYEQYF.

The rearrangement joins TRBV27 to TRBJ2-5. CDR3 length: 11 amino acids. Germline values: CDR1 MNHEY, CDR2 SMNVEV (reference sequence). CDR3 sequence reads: CASSGQETQYF.

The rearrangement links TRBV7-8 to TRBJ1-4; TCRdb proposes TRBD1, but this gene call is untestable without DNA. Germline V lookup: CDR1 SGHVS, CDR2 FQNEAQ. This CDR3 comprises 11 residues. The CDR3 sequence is CASSLRGELFF.

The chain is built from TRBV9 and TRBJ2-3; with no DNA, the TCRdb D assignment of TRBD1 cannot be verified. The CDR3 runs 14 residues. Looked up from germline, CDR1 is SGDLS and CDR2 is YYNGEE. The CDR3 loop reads CASSVEGRPDTQYF.